The 21 T cell receptor beta chains below come from one sample, sequenced in a study of vaccination effects on CD4 cells after COVID-19. The protocol was immunoSEQ multiplex PCR, while the TCRdb copy is restricted to in-frame clones and leaves out a portion. The table includes 77,000 or so clones, more than 60% detected once. What these receptors recognize is not known. Antigen-specific CD4+ T cells were expanded (with viral peptide pools) by the ViraFEST assay ahead of sequencing. At the end of approximately 10 days of culture, CD4+ T cells were isolated. Prior SARS-CoV-2 infection was absent in the vaccine recipients, as shown by negative nucleocapsid antibodies. The source material was CD4+ T cells from PBMCs cultured with SARS-CoV-2 spike peptides, sampled before COVID-19 vaccination. The receptors come from a human donor who received a COVID-19 vaccine.

The chain couples TRBV19 to TRBJ1-5, with 7 nucleotides matching TRBD1. The CDR3 has 14 residues. The J segment lost 3 bases and the V segment lost 7 bases, leaving 6 bases of the junction unmatched. CDR1 LNHDA and CDR2 SQIVND come from the germline V gene (reference sequence). In DNA form, the CDR3 reads TGTGCCAGTACCGGAGACAGGGTCAATCAGCCCCAGCATTTT. It codes for CASTGDRVNQPQHF.

V and J are TRBV19 and TRBJ2-5; perhaps D is TRBD1 or TRBD2 (5 bases each). Germline CDR1 and CDR2: LNHDA and SQIVND (reference sequence). Trimming removed 4 bases at V and 1 base at J, with 19 bases between. The CDR3 consists of 17 residues. The CDR3 loop is CASSRVGVALSQETQYF. The CDR3 DNA is TGTGCCAGTAGTAGGGTGGGGGTAGCCCTTAGCCAAGAGACCCAGTACTTC.

The table lists this clone with a few counts. This sequence joins TRBV5-4 and TRBJ2-7; D possibly corresponds to TRBD1 (6 bases). The CDR3 runs to 13 residues. Per germline, CDR1 SGHNT and CDR2 YYREEE (reference sequence). Trimming took 3 bases from V and 6 from J, leaving 13 bases between them. The DNA for the CDR3 is TGTGCCAGCAGCTCGGTCCAAGGGGGCGAGCAGTACGTC. Protein: CASSSVQGGEQYV.

The chain has TRBV24-1 and TRBJ2-5; D is possibly TRBD2 (5 bases). Germline-derived CDR1 and CDR2 are KGHDR and SFDVKD. Trimming pared 3 bases from V and 5 bases from J, leaving 15 bases between. This CDR3 has 15 residues. In nucleotides, the CDR3 is TGTGCCACCAGTGATCCCCGGACTCTCATGGAGACCCAGTACTTC. Its protein product is CATSDPRTLMETQYF.

This clone has only a few counts. This chain links TRBV7-2 with TRBJ2-2; D call uncertain. This CDR3 is 15 amino acids long. CDR1 and CDR2 (germline): SGHTA, FQGNSA. V dropped 5 bases and J dropped 1 base, with 11 bases sitting between them. Written as DNA, the CDR3 is TGTGCCAGCAGCCGCATCGGAGTGAACACCGGGGAGCTGTTTTTT. This sequence encodes CASSRIGVNTGELFF.

The chain uses TRBV7-2 and TRBJ2-7; tentatively, D is TRBD2 (5 bases). Looked up from germline, CDR1 is SGHTA and CDR2 is FQGNSA. Trimming removed 1 base from V and 4 bases from J, with 14 bases in between. The length of the CDR3 is 15 residues. CDR3 sequence (DNA): TGTGCCAGCAGCTTAGGCGACGGGGATCTGTACGAGCAGTACGTC. It translates to CASSLGDGDLYEQYV.

V gene TRBV6-6 combines with J gene TRBJ2-7; TRBD1 aligns across 9 bases. The ends lost 0 bases at V and 1 base at J; junction bases unmatched: 4. The CDR3 is made up of 16 amino acids. Germline loops: CDR1 MNHNY, CDR2 SVGAGI (reference sequence). The CDR3 loop reads CASSYSGTGSSYEQYV. DNA for the CDR3: TGTGCCAGCAGTTACTCCGGGACAGGGAGTTCCTACGAGCAGTACGTC.

The chain couples TRBV29-1 to TRBJ1-1; D is ambiguous. The CDR3 covers 13 residues. Germline V CDR1 and CDR2: SQVTM, ANQGSEA. Trimming cost V 4 bases and J 0 bases, with 9 bases left between them. CDR3 sequence reads: CSVVGSLNTEAFF. The CDR3 DNA reads TGCAGCGTTGTCGGCAGTTTGAACACTGAAGCTTTCTTT.

The V and J genes are TRBV24-1 and TRBJ2-1; D is uncertain. Germline V lookup: CDR1 KGHDR, CDR2 SFDVKD. The length of the CDR3 is 14 residues. V lost 8 bases, J lost 0 bases, and 10 bases lay in between. The CDR3 here is CATKASNSYNEQFF. The CDR3, as DNA: TGTGCCACCAAGGCCAGTAACTCCTACAATGAGCAGTTCTTC.

This rearrangement joins TRBV9 to TRBJ2-3, with D hard to call. Trimming left V 4 bases short and J 1 base short, with 10 bases between. The CDR3 runs 14 residues. Germline assignment: CDR1 SGDLS and CDR2 YYNGEE. The CDR3 DNA reads TGTGCCAGCAGCCCTCAGTCCCGCACAGATACGCAGTATTTT. This sequence encodes CASSPQSRTDTQYF.

This chain links TRBV24-1 with TRBJ1-4, with D uncertain. The CDR3 covers 14 residues. Trimming took 2 bases from V and 7 from J, leaving 10 bases between them. Germline loops: CDR1 KGHDR, CDR2 SFDVKD. The CDR3 loop is CATSDSRGTEKLFF. The CDR3 DNA is TGTGCCACCAGTGATTCTCGGGGTACTGAAAAACTGTTTTTT.

The chain carries TRBV6-6 and TRBJ2-7; no clear D. Looked up from germline, CDR1 is MNHNY and CDR2 is SVGAGI (reference sequence). The CDR3 totals 14 residues. V was cut by 4 bases and J by 0 bases, with 10 bases left in between. The CDR3 region has the DNA TGTGCCAGCAGTTCGGCCGTCCTCTCCTACGAGCAGTACGTC. This translates into CASSSAVLSYEQYV.

The chain couples TRBV9 to TRBJ2-4; 7 bases are a match to TRBD1. This CDR3 region has 19 residues. V lost 0 bases to trimming and J lost 0 bases; unmatched junction nucleotides: 12. Germline V gives CDR1 SGDLS, CDR2 YYNGEE. The CDR3 DNA is TGTGCCAGCAGCGTAGATGGGGACAGTCCTTCTCTAGCCAAAAACATTCAGTACTTC. It is translated as CASSVDGDSPSLAKNIQYF. The whole variable domain, remainder taken from reference TRBV9 and TRBJ2-4, is DSGVTQTPKHLITATGQRVTLRCSPRSGDLSVYWYQQSLDQGLQFLIQYYNGEERAKGNILERFSAQQFPDLHSELNLSSLELGDSALYFCASSVDGDSPSLAKNIQYFGAGTRLSVL.

The chain links TRBV7-3 to TRBJ1-1, with D perhaps TRBD1 (5 bases). The CDR3 runs 14 residues. Trimming cost V 2 bases and J 5 bases, with 12 bases left between them. Germline assignment: CDR1 SGHTA and CDR2 FQGTGA. The CDR3 DNA follows: TGTGCCAGCAGCTTAGTAGCACAGGCGACTGAAGCTTTCTTT. Its translation: CASSLVAQATEAFF.

This clone was counted between two and nine times. This chain links TRBV5-1 with TRBJ1-1; D is unresolved. CDR1 SGHRS and CDR2 YFSETQ come from the germline V gene. This CDR3 comprises 16 residues. V lost 2 bases to trimming and J lost 2 bases, with 16 bases between them. The CDR3 DNA is TGCGCCAGCAGCTTTTCCGGCGGACGAGGCAACACTGAAGCTTTCTTT. Translating it yields CASSFSGGRGNTEAFF.

The rearrangement uses TRBV24-1 and TRBJ2-5, with TRBD2 as a possible D gene (7 bases). Germline loops: CDR1 KGHDR, CDR2 SFDVKD. The V and J ends lost 11 bases and 6 bases respectively, with 18 bases between them. The CDR3 length is 13 residues. The CDR3 DNA reads TGTGCCATTCCTCGGGGGGCTTGGCAGACCCAGTACTTC. Translating gives CAIPRGAWQTQYF.

V usage is TRBV7-9 and J usage is TRBJ2-3, with a possible D match to TRBD1 (6 bases). Per the germline V gene, CDR1 is SEHNR and CDR2 is FQNEAQ (reference sequence). V dropped 2 bases and J dropped 4 bases, with 10 bases sitting between them. CDR3 length equals 14 residues. The CDR3 DNA reads TGTGCCAGCAGCTTACCAGGGGCACCAGATACGCAGTATTTT. It yields the protein CASSLPGAPDTQYF.

J is TRBJ2-3 and V is TRBV15; D uncertain. CDR1 is LNHNV, CDR2 YYDKDF, per germline (reference sequence). Deletions cut 1 base from V and 6 bases from J, with 11 bases between. The CDR3 loop spans 14 amino acids. In DNA, the CDR3 is TGTGCCACCAGCAGAGTTGGAAGAGTGGATACGCAGTATTTT. This codes for CATSRVGRVDTQYF.

The chain recombines TRBV30 with TRBJ1-5; the D is unclear. The ends were cut back, 1 base at V and 4 bases at J, with 11 bases in the middle. This CDR3 region has 14 residues. The germline V gene encodes CDR1 GTSNPN and CDR2 SVGIG (reference sequence). This CDR3 reads CAWSAGLFNQPQHF. The CDR3 DNA reads as TGTGCCTGGAGTGCCGGACTTTTTAATCAGCCCCAGCATTTT.

The gene calls are TRBV5-8 and TRBJ2-5; 7 nucleotides line up with TRBD1. Trimming cost V 2 bases and J 5 bases; bases outside gene matches: 0. The CDR3 runs to 12 residues. Germline loops: CDR1 SGHTS, CDR2 YDEGEE. This CDR3 is CASSFRGETQYF. CDR3 bases: TGTGCCAGCAGCTTCAGGGGGGAGACCCAGTACTTC.

V and J are TRBV6-5 and TRBJ2-7; D is unclear. The germline V and J ends were trimmed by 5 bases and 6 bases, with 17 bases remaining between them. Germline loops: CDR1 MNHEY, CDR2 SVGAGI. The CDR3 is 14 residues long. CDR3 amino acids: CASSHFAAALEQYV. CDR3 DNA sequence: TGTGCCAGCAGTCACTTTGCGGCGGCCCTCGAGCAGTACGTC.